A single sample gave rise to the 17 T cell receptor beta chains below, sequenced in a study of technical replicates of blood from a handful of donors. Sequencing was performed with immunoSEQ multiplex PCR; in TCRdb, only in-frame clones are kept and a portion is missing. The repertoire holds about 91,000 clones, about 90% seen once, with approximately 0.25% in the top ten. Sequenced input: T cells isolated from PBMCs. These receptors were taken from a human donor in good health.

This clone showed up just a few times. The chain couples TRBV27 to TRBJ2-7, with 7 bases identical to TRBD2. The CDR3 sequence is 14 residues long. V was clipped by 4 bases and J by 3 bases; unmatched bases: 6. Germline CDR1 reads MNHEY; CDR2 reads SMNVEV (reference sequence). The CDR3 DNA follows: TGTGCCAGCAGTTGGGCTGCGGGAGACTACGAGCAGTACTTC. Translating gives CASSWAAGDYEQYF.

The rearrangement links TRBV28 to TRBJ1-2; 7 bases fit TRBD1. The germline V gene encodes CDR1 MDHEN and CDR2 SYDVKM. J lost 6 bases, V lost 1 base, and 11 bases had no gene match. CDR3 length equals 16 residues. Written as DNA, the CDR3 is TGTGCCAGCAGTTTATACTACTCCGGGACAGAGGATGGCTACACCTTC. Protein sequence: CASSLYYSGTEDGYTF.

This clone was counted a few times. The chain couples TRBV27 to TRBJ1-1; D may be TRBD1 (6 bases). The CDR3 is 15 residues long. V was cut by 5 bases and J by 4 bases, with 17 bases left in between. Looked up from germline, CDR1 is MNHEY and CDR2 is SMNVEV (reference sequence). CDR3 in DNA: TGTGCCAGCAGTCCGTACGACAGGTTTAGCACTGAAGCTTTCTTT. This encodes CASSPYDRFSTEAFF.

The V and J genes are TRBV6-1 and TRBJ1-2; D may be TRBD1 (5 bases). V was pared by 4 bases and J by 10 bases, with 19 bases between. The CDR3 consists of 14 residues. Germline CDR1 MNHNS, CDR2 SASEGT. CDR3 loop: CASSGPAWGDFYTF. CDR3 in DNA: TGTGCCAGCAGTGGCCCCGCATGGGGCGATTTCTACACCTTC.

V gene TRBV5-1 combines with J gene TRBJ1-2, with D possibly being TRBD1 (5 bases). Trimming took 10 bases from V and 1 from J, leaving 11 bases between them. The CDR3 has 12 amino acids. Germline CDR1 SGHRS, CDR2 YFSETQ. The DNA of the CDR3 is TGCGCCTCCCAGGACAATAACTATGGCTACACCTTC. It yields the protein CASQDNNYGYTF.

The chain carries TRBV29-1 and TRBJ2-3; D might be TRBD1 (5 bases). This CDR3 spans 14 amino acids. Trimming took off 5 bases at V and 1 base at J, with 13 bases between the two ends. Germline V gene data show CDR1 as SQVTM and CDR2 as ANQGSEA. CDR3 nucleotide sequence: TGCAGCGTTTCCTACAGGAGACGCACAGATACGCAGTATTTT. Its protein product is CSVSYRRRTDTQYF.

V gene TRBV11-2 combines with J gene TRBJ2-2; D remains ambiguous. V dropped 5 bases and J dropped 6 bases, with 16 bases sitting between them. Germline CDR1 SGHAT, CDR2 FQNNGV. The CDR3 loop spans 15 amino acids. CDR3 DNA: TGTGCCAGCAGCCCGGGTATCATTGCGGCCGGGGAGCTGTTTTTT. Its translation is CASSPGIIAAGELFF.

The rearrangement uses TRBV5-8 and TRBJ2-5, with a tentative D call TRBD1 (5 bases). The length of the CDR3 is 14 residues. V lost 1 base and J 1 base, leaving 8 bases between the germline ends. The germline gives CDR1 SGHTS, CDR2 YDEGEE. CDR3 amino acids: CASSLPGRQETQYF. In nucleotides, the CDR3 is TGTGCCAGCAGCTTGCCAGGGCGCCAAGAGACCCAGTACTTC.

The gene calls are TRBV6-1 and TRBJ1-1; D is possibly TRBD1 (6 bases). V was trimmed by 5 bases and J by 4 bases, leaving 11 bases between them. The CDR3 contains 13 residues. Germline values: CDR1 MNHNS, CDR2 SASEGT. The CDR3 nucleotides are TGTGCCAGCAGTTGGACAGCTGGCACTGAAGCTTTCTTT. Protein sequence: CASSWTAGTEAFF.

This chain uses TRBV5-4 with TRBJ2-1; D is uncertain. Trimming shortened V by 5 bases and J by 6 bases, and 12 bases separated the two germline ends. The CDR3 is made up of 13 amino acids. Germline V gene data show CDR1 as SGHNT and CDR2 as YYREEE (reference sequence). The CDR3 DNA is TGTGCCAGCAGTTCAGGATCCGGCAATGAGCAGTTCTTC. Translation: CASSSGSGNEQFF. The whole variable domain, remainder taken from reference TRBV5-4 and TRBJ2-1, is ETGVTQSPTHLIKTRGQQVTLRCSSQSGHNTVSWYQQALGQGPQFIFQYYREEENGRGNFPPRFSGLQFPNYSSELNVNALELDDSALYLCASSSGSGNEQFFGPGTRLTVL.

The rearrangement joins TRBV20-1 to TRBJ2-5, with no clear D. Germline V gene data show CDR1 as DFQATT and CDR2 as SNEGSKA (reference sequence). With 7 bases removed from V and 5 bases from J, the gap between germline ends came to 11 bases. The CDR3 runs 11 residues. The CDR3 nucleotides read TGCAGTGTGGTGTACGGGGAGACCCAGTACTTC. It specifies CSVVYGETQYF.

The chain couples TRBV27 to TRBJ2-2, with 7 nucleotides matching TRBD2. Germline trimming cut 0 bases from V and 5 bases from J; bases unmatched to any gene: 3. The CDR3 is 15 amino acids. Germline assignment: CDR1 MNHEY and CDR2 SMNVEV (reference sequence). In nucleotides, the CDR3 is TGTGCCAGCAGTTTATCAGGGGAGGGGACCGGGGAGCTGTTTTTT. Its translation: CASSLSGEGTGELFF.

This chain connects TRBV29-1 to TRBJ2-3; D is ambiguous. With 2 bases removed from V and 6 bases from J, the gap between germline ends came to 9 bases. CDR1 is SQVTM, CDR2 ANQGSEA, per germline. The CDR3 sequence is 12 residues long. The CDR3 spells CSVEWAGDTQYF. CDR3 bases: TGCAGCGTTGAATGGGCAGGTGATACGCAGTATTTT.

The chain combines TRBV29-1 with TRBJ2-5; the match to TRBD1 covers 9 bases. J lost 4 bases, V lost 7 bases, and 7 bases had no gene match. The CDR3 runs 13 residues. Germline-derived CDR1 and CDR2 are SQVTM and ANQGSEA. CDR3: CSEGQGRGETQYF. The CDR3 DNA reads as TGCAGCGAAGGACAGGGGAGGGGAGAGACCCAGTACTTC.

V is TRBV11-2 and J is TRBJ2-7, with 8 nucleotides matching TRBD1. Germline V CDR1 and CDR2: SGHAT, FQNNGV. The J segment lost 4 bases and the V segment lost 1 base, leaving 6 bases of the junction unmatched. The CDR3 totals 15 residues. CDR3 sequence: CASSLARTGFYEQYF. In DNA, the CDR3 is TGTGCCAGCAGCTTAGCACGGACAGGGTTTTACGAGCAGTACTTC.

A single count supports this clone. V is TRBV28 and J is TRBJ1-5, with D hard to call. The V and J ends lost 3 bases and 4 bases respectively, with 13 bases between them. The CDR3 has 15 residues. Germline loops: CDR1 MDHEN, CDR2 SYDVKM. CDR3 sequence: CASSLGSPGNQPQHF. The CDR3 nucleotides read TGTGCCAGCAGTTTGGGCAGCCCGGGGAATCAGCCCCAGCATTTT.

The genes are TRBV7-3 and TRBJ1-2; D unresolved. CDR1 is SGHTA and CDR2 is FQGTGA in the germline V gene. V dropped 6 bases and J dropped 8 bases, with 10 bases sitting between them. The CDR3 is 11 amino acids. CDR3 bases: TGTGCCAGCAGTTCCCCGACAGGCTACACCTTC. Its protein product is CASSSPTGYTF.